The 3 T cell receptor beta chains reported below all come from one sample, sequenced in a study of response to subunit inactivated influenza vaccine. TCRdb recomputed calls from the RT-PCR reads with MiXCR, one row per CDR3 protein. Here the sample spans approximately 160,000 distinct CDR3 sequences, roughly 10% being singletons. Sequenced here: CD8+ T cells sorted from PBMCs, sampled around 2 years after vaccination. These receptor sequences come from a man between 50 and 69 years old who received an inactivated influenza vaccine.

The chain combines TRBV2 with TRBJ2-7, with 10 bases fitting TRBD2. The CDR3 consists of 13 residues. Germline values: CDR1 SNHLY, CDR2 FYNNEI. Trimming took 6 bases from V and 2 from J; bases not matched to a gene: 1. In DNA, the CDR3 is TGTGCCAGCAGAGCGGGAGGGGCCTACGAGCAGTACTTC. Its protein product is CASRAGGAYEQYF.

The chain joins TRBV6-2 or TRBV6-3 to TRBJ1-1, with D hard to call. Trimming took off 2 bases at V and 8 bases at J, with 6 bases between the two ends. The germline CDR1 and CDR2 sequences are MNHEY and SVGEGT. The CDR3 runs 11 residues. The CDR3 protein is CASSYVSEAFF. DNA for the CDR3: TGTGCCAGCAGTTACGTGTCAGAAGCTTTCTTT.

This clonotype appeared a few times. CDR3 sequence reads: CASSGLVDTQYF. CDR3 bases: TGTGCCAGCAGCGGGCTGGTCGATACGCAGTATTTT. The chain employs TRBV9 and TRBJ2-3; the D is unclear. Trimming shortened V by 3 bases and J by 6 bases, and 8 bases separated the two germline ends. This CDR3 comprises 12 residues. CDR1 SGDLS and CDR2 YYNGEE come from the germline V gene.